This TCR beta chain was recovered during a study of shared clonotypes between healthy human individuals. Study-level findings and limits: Non-shared clonotypes displayed generation probabilities falling below those of clonotypes present in all four donors.

Germline V CDR1 and CDR2: SGHAT, FQNNGV. This CDR3 is built from 14 residues. The V gene end was trimmed by 2 bases and the J gene end by 7 bases; junction bases not matched to a gene: 7. All donors qualified as healthy HIV-negative adults and had experienced no recent acute infections or vaccinations. Note on this clone: The antigen is not known.

The data were produced by immunoSEQ multiplex PCR, yet TCRdb's version contains in-frame clones alone and is incomplete. Here the sample spans about 320,000 clones, about nine tenths being singletons. The material sequenced was memory CD8+ T cells sorted from blood. Subset specified: CD45RO+ cells pooled with CCR7-negative TemRA cells. This TCR came from a man younger than 30 in good health. The chain combines TRBV11-2 with TRBJ1-1; 7 positions match TRBD1. The CDR3 is CASSLNPGQFEAFF. DNA for the CDR3: TGTGCCAGCAGCTTAAACCCGGGACAGTTTGAAGCTTTCTTT.